The 20 T cell receptor beta chains below all came from one sample that was sequenced in a study of blood T cell repertoires in COVID-19. TCRdb keeps only in-frame clones here, not all; method: immunoSEQ multiplex PCR. This table has about 150,000 clones, 75% to 90% appearing once. Sequenced material: peripheral blood. Receptors originate from a man in his sixties with active or convalescent COVID-19.

Worth noting for this clone: One junction end disagrees with the germline gene, perhaps due to a read error. The rearrangement links TRBV6-2 or TRBV6-3 to TRBJ2-1; D possibly corresponds to TRBD1 (8 bases). The CDR3 is made up of 11 amino acids. The germline CDR1 and CDR2 sequences are MNHEY and SVGEGT. The CDR3 coding sequence is TGTGCCAGCAGTCAGCGGGACAGGCCCATCTTC. Its protein is CASSQRDRPIF.

The chain links TRBV6-2 or TRBV6-3 to TRBJ2-1; D gene ambiguous. The CDR3 length is 12 residues. V was shortened by 4 bases and J by 8 bases, with 9 bases between the two germline ends. Per the germline V gene, CDR1 is MNHEY and CDR2 is SVGEGT. As DNA, the CDR3 is TGTGCCAGCAGTTTAACCGACTATGAGCAGTTCTTC. Protein: CASSLTDYEQFF.

This chain uses TRBV28 with TRBJ2-1; TRBD2 agrees at 8 bases. The V gene's germline CDR1 is MDHEN and CDR2 SYDVKM. V was pared by 5 bases and J by 2 bases, with 2 bases of the junction left unmatched. The CDR3 contains 14 residues. This chain's CDR3 is CASSLSGTYNEQFF. CDR3 DNA: TGTGCCAGCAGTCTTAGCGGGACCTACAATGAGCAGTTCTTC.

The chain has TRBV28 and TRBJ2-5; 10 nucleotides line up with TRBD2. The germline V gene encodes CDR1 MDHEN and CDR2 SYDVKM. This CDR3 has 15 amino acids. The V segment lost 3 bases and the J segment 7 bases; nucleotides outside the gene matches: 8. Here the CDR3 DNA reads TGTGCCAGCAGTTTCAGAGCGGGAGGGCCTCGGACCCAGTACTTC. It yields the protein CASSFRAGGPRTQYF.

This chain links TRBV7-8 with TRBJ1-5; D ambiguous. The CDR3 length is 16 residues. Germline assignment: CDR1 SGHVS and CDR2 FQNEAQ. V was pared by 4 bases and J by 9 bases, with 22 bases between. The CDR3 sequence is CASSSSYSTDPRPQHF. In DNA form, the CDR3 reads TGTGCCAGCAGCTCAAGCTATAGTACAGATCCGCGGCCCCAGCATTTT.

V is TRBV5-1 and J is TRBJ1-2; 9 positions match TRBD1. The CDR3 has 14 residues. J was trimmed by 4 bases and V by 0 bases; bases with no gene match: 1. Germline-derived CDR1 and CDR2 are SGHRS and YFSETQ. CDR3 bases: TGCGCCAGCAGCTTGGAGGGACAGGGCTATGGCTACACCTTC. The encoded protein is CASSLEGQGYGYTF.

This clone appeared a few times. The chain recombines TRBV5-6 with TRBJ1-2; 11 nucleotides align to TRBD1. Germline CDR1 reads SGHDT; CDR2 reads YYEEEE. The CDR3 totals 14 residues. V was pared by 3 bases and J by 3 bases, with 1 base of the junction left unmatched. CDR3 bases: TGTGCCAGCAGCTGGGACAGGGGGTACTATGGCTACACCTTC. Translating gives CASSWDRGYYGYTF.

This chain joins TRBV10-2 and TRBJ2-7, with TRBD1 as a possible D gene (5 bases). The CDR3 has 15 residues. The V and J ends lost 6 bases and 0 bases respectively, with 15 bases between them. Per germline, CDR1 WSHSY and CDR2 SAAADI. The CDR3: CASRATASSSYEQYF. CDR3 DNA: TGCGCCAGCAGGGCGACAGCCTCGAGCTCCTACGAGCAGTACTTC.

This chain links TRBV7-9 with TRBJ2-7; D may be TRBD2 (5 bases). This CDR3 spans 14 amino acids. Trimming took off 2 bases at V and 4 bases at J, with 12 bases between the two ends. CDR1 and CDR2 from the germline V gene are SEHNR and FQNEAQ (reference sequence). The CDR3 reads CASSLSGNPYEQYF. In DNA form, the CDR3 reads TGTGCCAGCAGCTTATCCGGGAACCCTTACGAGCAGTACTTC.

The chain carries TRBV5-1 and TRBJ2-2; TRBD2 might be the D (7 bases). Trimming removed 5 bases at V and 0 bases at J, with 14 bases between. The CDR3 is 16 amino acids. CDR1 is SGHRS and CDR2 is YFSETQ in the germline V gene. As DNA, the CDR3 is TGCGCCAGCAGTAAGACGGGGGGCGCGAACACCGGGGAGCTGTTTTTT. This encodes CASSKTGGANTGELFF.

This clone has a single count. The junction does not match germline at one end; this may be a read error. J is TRBJ2-5 and V is TRBV7-7; D remains ambiguous. The CDR3 consists of 14 residues. Germline CDR1 SSHAT, CDR2 FNYEAQ (reference sequence). The CDR3 region is CASSLAGLQETQYF. CDR3 coding DNA: TGTGCTAGCAGCTTAGCTGGGCTCCAAGAGACCCAGTACTTC.

V and J are TRBV29-1 and TRBJ1-1; D uncertain. This CDR3 is built from 12 residues. Trimming removed 1 base from V and 6 bases from J, with 9 bases in between. Germline CDR1 and CDR2: SQVTM and ANQGSEA. This CDR3 reads CSVEGGRAEAFF. DNA of the CDR3: TGCAGCGTTGAAGGTGGGAGGGCTGAAGCTTTCTTT.

CDR3 nucleotide sequence: TGCAGCGTTGAGGGCGGGGACCTCTCCTACAATGAGCAGTTCTTC. Amino acids: CSVEGGDLSYNEQFF. The genes are TRBV29-1 and TRBJ2-1; D might be TRBD2 (6 bases). The CDR3 consists of 15 residues. V lost 3 bases, J lost 0 bases, and 12 bases lay in between. The germline CDR1 and CDR2 sequences are SQVTM and ANQGSEA.

The chain is built from TRBV9 and TRBJ2-3; 7 positions match TRBD2. The CDR3 is 14 residues long. Germline V gene lookup returns CDR1 SGDLS and CDR2 YYNGEE. V trimming: 0 bases; J trimming: 5 bases; junction bases outside the gene matches: 3. DNA for the CDR3: TGTGCCAGCAGCGTAGGACTAGCTGGAGATACGCAGTATTTT. Amino acids: CASSVGLAGDTQYF. Filled out from reference TRBV9 and TRBJ2-3, the complete variable domain reads DSGVTQTPKHLITATGQRVTLRCSPRSGDLSVYWYQQSLDQGLQFLIQYYNGEERAKGNILERFSAQQFPDLHSELNLSSLELGDSALYFCASSVGLAGDTQYFGPGTRLTVL.

J is TRBJ2-3 and V is TRBV7-2; 7 bases fit TRBD2. Looked up from germline, CDR1 is SGHTA and CDR2 is FQGNSA. This CDR3 has 16 residues. Trimming at V came to 0 bases and at J to 2 bases, leaving 5 bases not matched to a gene. CDR3 sequence reads: CASSLARGTFTDTQYF. CDR3 nucleotides: TGTGCCAGCAGCTTAGCGCGGGGGACCTTCACAGATACGCAGTATTTT.

The genes are TRBV5-6 and TRBJ2-7, with D perhaps TRBD2 (5 bases). CDR3 length equals 11 residues. Germline V lookup: CDR1 SGHDT, CDR2 YYEEEE. V shed 0 bases and J shed 7 bases, with 5 bases lying between them. CDR3 DNA sequence: TGTGCCAGCAGCTTGGCGGGAGAGCAGTACTTC. Translating it yields CASSLAGEQYF.

The J gene is TRBJ2-3, the V gene TRBV24-1; no firm D call. V lost 2 bases and J lost 2, with 7 bases in between. In germline, CDR1 is KGHDR, CDR2 SFDVKD. The CDR3 runs to 14 residues. CDR3 loop: CATSDSVPTDTQYF. The CDR3 DNA sequence: TGTGCCACCAGTGATTCGGTCCCCACAGATACGCAGTATTTT.

The rearrangement joins TRBV5-1 to TRBJ1-2; TRBD1 aligns across 9 bases. The V and J ends lost 4 bases and 8 bases, in that order; junction bases with no gene match: 12. Germline CDR1 and CDR2: SGHRS and YFSETQ. The CDR3 is 15 residues long. The CDR3 nucleotides read TGCGCCAGCAGCGCCGAGCCCGGGACAGGGACCGGCTACACCTTC. It is translated as CASSAEPGTGTGYTF.

This chain connects TRBV7-9 to TRBJ2-1; TRBD1 is a possible D gene (8 bases). The germline gives CDR1 SEHNR, CDR2 FQNEAQ (reference sequence). The CDR3 consists of 15 residues. Trimming pared 5 bases from V and 2 bases from J, leaving 13 bases between. CDR3: CASSPTGGAYNEQFF. The CDR3 DNA is TGTGCCAGCAGCCCCACAGGGGGGGCCTACAATGAGCAGTTCTTC.

The chain carries TRBV4-1 and TRBJ2-7; 7 bases line up with TRBD1. CDR3 length: 14 residues. Germline V CDR1 and CDR2: MGHRA, YSYEKL. J was trimmed by 2 bases and V by 5 bases; bases with no gene match: 6. The CDR3 DNA reads TGCGCCAGCAGCTCTTGGACAGGAACCTACGAGCAGTACTTC. It encodes CASSSWTGTYEQYF.